The 13 T cell receptor beta chains reported below all come from one sample, sequenced in a study of T cells in Graves' hyperthyroidism and ophthalmopathy (dated by TCRdb to the late 2010s). Libraries were made using multiplex PCR. Data came from an Illumina HiSeq 2000. The TCR beta CDR3 regions were amplified from RNA transcripts. For the first round of RT-PCR on the TCR CDR3, the HTBI primer set was used together with the Qiagen OneStep RT-PCR kit. TCRdb trimmed public reads at Q25 via fastp, called clones via MiXCR and kept in-frame beta chains. Entries are consolidated by CDR3 protein sequence, retaining the most common genes and DNA. The sample data list about 130,000 distinct CDR3 sequences, and less than 25% of these were observed just once. Of the sample, around 70% is held by the ten largest clones. Sequenced sample: blood. These receptor sequences come from a woman in her forties or fifties with Graves' hyperthyroidism that later progressed to Graves' ophthalmopathy.

This clonotype was recorded only once. This chain links TRBV6-5 with TRBJ1-2, with a weak D call TRBD1 (6 bases). V gave up 2 bases and J gave up 7 bases, with 17 bases separating them. CDR3 size: 15 residues. Germline CDR1 and CDR2: MNHEY and SVGAGI. In DNA, the CDR3 is TGTGCCAGCAGTTACCGGAATGGGGGCGCAGGTGGCTACACCTTC. It translates to CASSYRNGGAGGYTF.

The chain couples TRBV12-3 or TRBV12-4 to TRBJ2-3, with unresolved D. Trimming shortened V by 6 bases and J by 0 bases, and 7 bases separated the two germline ends. The CDR3 contains 13 residues. The CDR3 bases are TGTGCCAGCAGACCCCCAAGCACAGATACGCAGTATTTT. Protein product: CASRPPSTDTQYF.

This clonotype was observed a few times. The rearrangement joins TRBV7-9 to TRBJ1-5; 9 bases line up with TRBD1. The V gene's germline CDR1 is SEHNR and CDR2 FQNEAQ (reference sequence). CDR3 length: 15 amino acids. V shed 5 bases and J 2 bases; nucleotides not matched to a gene: 4. The CDR3 region has the DNA TGTGCCAGCAGCACAGGGGGCGGTGGCAATCAGCCCCAGCATTTT. Its protein is CASSTGGGGNQPQHF.

This clonotype came up many times. This chain uses TRBV7-9 with TRBJ2-7; 9 positions agree with TRBD1. Germline V gene lookup returns CDR1 SEHNR and CDR2 FQNEAQ (reference sequence). This CDR3 is 16 amino acids long. V lost 5 bases and J lost 3; bases outside the gene matches: 11. CDR3 sequence (DNA): TGTGCCAGCAGCGCTATTACAGGGGGCGGGAGCTACGAGCAGTACTTC. Translation gives CASSAITGGGSYEQYF.

This clonotype was seen only a few times. The chain employs TRBV11-2 and TRBJ2-1; tentative D call: TRBD2 (7 bases). Deletions cut 0 bases from V and 6 bases from J, with 12 bases between. Germline CDR1 and CDR2: SGHAT and FQNNGV. CDR3 length equals 15 residues. CDR3 DNA: TGTGCCAGCAGCTTAGAGGGGGGGGGCGGCAATGAGCAGTTCTTC. This codes for CASSLEGGGGNEQFF.

This clonotype was counted at least ten times. The rearrangement uses TRBV30 and TRBJ1-6; D gene uncertain. The CDR3 has 15 residues. Trimming shortened V by 0 bases and J by 1 base, and 7 bases separated the two germline ends. Per germline, CDR1 GTSNPN and CDR2 SVGIG (reference sequence). The CDR3 loop reads CAWSVGNSYNSPLHF. The DNA of the CDR3 is TGTGCCTGGAGTGTGGGAAATTCCTATAATTCACCCCTCCACTTT.

The chain recombines TRBV7-9 with TRBJ1-1; maybe TRBD1 (6 bases). CDR3 size: 13 residues. V lost 4 bases, J lost 5 bases, and 11 bases lay in between. Germline V lookup: CDR1 SEHNR, CDR2 FQNEAQ (reference sequence). CDR3 amino acids: CASSSDRLTEAFF. CDR3 nucleotides: TGTGCCAGCAGCTCGGACAGATTGACTGAAGCTTTCTTT.

This clonotype was seen repeatedly, ten times or more. This chain joins TRBV5-1 and TRBJ1-2; TRBD1 matches 11 bases. With V trimmed by 5 bases and J by 7 bases, 13 bases remained unmatched. The CDR3 contains 16 residues. Germline CDR1 reads SGHRS; CDR2 reads YFSETQ. The CDR3 is CASSSRTGGSLGGYTF. Written as DNA, the CDR3 is TGCGCCAGCAGTTCTCGGACAGGGGGCTCATTGGGTGGCTACACCTTC.

This chain joins TRBV20-1 and TRBJ2-1; D unclear. The CDR3 loop spans 13 amino acids. Trimming took 1 base from V and 7 from J, leaving 11 bases between them. Germline V gene lookup returns CDR1 DFQATT and CDR2 SNEGSKA (reference sequence). The CDR3: CSARVGTLNEQFF. The CDR3 coding sequence is TGCAGTGCTAGAGTGGGCACCCTGAATGAGCAGTTCTTC.

In this sample, this clonotype turned up a few times. The V gene is TRBV6-1, the J gene TRBJ2-1; 15 bases fit TRBD2. Germline CDR1 is MNHNS and CDR2 is SASEGT. J lost 0 bases, V lost 5 bases, and 5 bases had no gene match. The CDR3 consists of 18 residues. CDR3 sequence reads: CASSRGLAGGSSYNEQFF. In nucleotides, the CDR3 is TGTGCCAGCAGTCGCGGACTAGCGGGGGGGAGCTCCTACAATGAGCAGTTCTTC.

The V call is TRBV7-9, the J call TRBJ1-1; the D gene is possibly TRBD1 (5 bases). CDR3 size: 14 residues. The V end lost 4 bases, the J end lost 1 base, and 10 bases lay between the germline ends. The V gene's germline CDR1 is SEHNR and CDR2 FQNEAQ (reference sequence). CDR3 nucleotides: TGTGCCAGCAGCTCCTCCGACAGGAACACTGAAGCTTTCTTT. This translates into CASSSSDRNTEAFF.

This clonotype was seen a handful of times. CDR3 amino acids: CASSVGRGGETQYF. The CDR3 DNA reads as TGCGCCAGCAGCGTGGGACGGGGAGGAGAGACCCAGTACTTC. This rearrangement joins TRBV5-1 to TRBJ2-5; weak D call: TRBD2 (6 bases). CDR3 length equals 14 residues. V lost 4 bases and J 4 bases, leaving 14 bases between the germline ends. Germline CDR1 is SGHRS and CDR2 is YFSETQ.

This clonotype was seen a handful of times. This chain joins TRBV2 and TRBJ2-2, with TRBD1 identical over 10 bases. This CDR3 region has 17 residues. Per the germline V gene, CDR1 is SNHLY and CDR2 is FYNNEI. The trim removed 9 bases at V and 3 bases at J, leaving 13 bases unmatched. The CDR3 reads CASSIHSGQGYTGELFF. CDR3 sequence (DNA): TGTGCCAGTAGTATTCACTCGGGACAGGGGTACACCGGGGAGCTGTTTTTT.